This T cell receptor beta chain is drawn from a study of OX40 agonist ivuxolimab in advanced cancers. Study at large: At 0.01 to 10 mg/kg, ivuxolimab was administered intravenously to patients every 2 weeks. Whole-study findings and limits: Circulating CD4+ and CD8+ T cells showed clonal expansion by week 6 at 0.1 to 3.0 mg/kg. In the 0.1-3.0 mg/kg groups, partial responders showed among the lowest expansion.

A note on this clone: Its antigen is unidentified.

V was pared by 4 bases and J by 8 bases, with 22 bases between. CDR3 length: 16 residues. CDR1 is SGHKS and CDR2 is YYEKEE in the germline V gene (reference sequence). Profiling relied on immunoSEQ multiplex PCR, and the TCRdb table lists in-frame clones only, not all of them. Here the sample spans about 45,000 clones, approximately 80% being singletons. The clonotype originates from an adult with an advanced solid tumor such as melanoma, head and neck, liver or kidney cancer. This specimen was CD4+ or CD8+ T cells sorted from blood, taken in a trial of the OX40 agonist ivuxolimab. This chain joins TRBV5-5 and TRBJ2-4; D gene unclear. The CDR3 DNA reads TGTGCCAGCAGCGACCGGGCCCCGCAGGCCCTAGACATTCAGTACTTC. This sequence encodes CASSDRAPQALDIQYF.